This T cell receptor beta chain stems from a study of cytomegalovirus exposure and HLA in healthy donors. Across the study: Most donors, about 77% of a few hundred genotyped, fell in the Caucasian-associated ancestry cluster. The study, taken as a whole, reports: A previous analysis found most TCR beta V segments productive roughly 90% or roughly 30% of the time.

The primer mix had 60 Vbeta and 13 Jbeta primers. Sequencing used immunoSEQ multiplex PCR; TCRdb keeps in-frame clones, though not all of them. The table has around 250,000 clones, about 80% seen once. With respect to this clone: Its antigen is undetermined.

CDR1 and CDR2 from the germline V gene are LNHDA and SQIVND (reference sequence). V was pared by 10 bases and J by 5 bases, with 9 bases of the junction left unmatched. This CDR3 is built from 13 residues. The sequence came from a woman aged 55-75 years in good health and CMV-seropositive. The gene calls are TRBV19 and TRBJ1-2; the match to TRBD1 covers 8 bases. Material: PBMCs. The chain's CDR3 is CANMTGDSYGYTF. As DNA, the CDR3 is TGTGCCAACATGACAGGGGATTCTTATGGCTACACCTTC.